This T cell receptor (beta chain) was profiled in a study of T cell repertoires in cytomegalovirus infection. Study details: Use of recently identified HLA-C-restricted and well-studied HLA-B-restricted CMV epitopes was part of the study. Indications of both CMV infection and matching HLA type were provided by public TCR beta signatures.

Remarks on this clonotype: Its antigen remains unidentified.

TCRdb reprocessed the reads via MiXCR and lists one record per CDR3 protein. Altogether 750,000 to 950,000 distinct CDR3 sequences are present, approximately 32% being singletons, with the ten largest covering around 13%. Trimming took 1 base from V and 4 from J, leaving 12 bases between them. This CDR3 contains 15 residues. Germline lookup yields CDR1 MNHNS and CDR2 SASEGT. The TCR comes from a human donor in good health (CMV status not recorded). Some clones in this sample may be carry-over from other donors' samples. V gene TRBV6-1 combines with J gene TRBJ2-3; no reliable D call. This specimen was cultured CD8+ T cells from PBMCs, taken from culture after CMV antigen stimulation. CDR3 nucleotides: TGTGCCAGCAGTGAAGGGGCTAAAGTGGCAGATACGCAGTATTTT. It specifies CASSEGAKVADTQYF.